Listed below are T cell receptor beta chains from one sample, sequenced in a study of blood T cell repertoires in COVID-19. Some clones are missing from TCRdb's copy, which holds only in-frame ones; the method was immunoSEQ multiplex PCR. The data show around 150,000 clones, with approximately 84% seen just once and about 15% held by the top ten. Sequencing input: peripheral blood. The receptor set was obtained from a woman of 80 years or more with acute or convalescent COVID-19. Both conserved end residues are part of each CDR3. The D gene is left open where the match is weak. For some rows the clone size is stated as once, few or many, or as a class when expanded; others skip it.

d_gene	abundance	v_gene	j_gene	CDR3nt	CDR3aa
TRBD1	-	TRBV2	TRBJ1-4	TGTGCCAGCAGGTCAGGGGGCAATCGGAATGAAAAACTGTTTTTT	CASRSGGNRNEKLFF
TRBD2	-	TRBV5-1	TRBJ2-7	TGCGCCAGCAGCTTGGCTCTAGCGGGAGCCTACGAGCAGTACTTC	CASSLALAGAYEQYF
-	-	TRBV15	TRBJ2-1	TGTGCCACCAGCAGAGGACAGACATTGGGTGAGCAGTTCTTC	CATSRGQTLGEQFF
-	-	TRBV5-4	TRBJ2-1	TGTGCCAGCAGCCGGGACTCCAGCTCCTACAATGAGCAGTTCTTC	CASSRDSSSYNEQFF
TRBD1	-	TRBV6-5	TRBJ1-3	TGTGCCAGCAGTTATAACAGGGGAAGCTCTGGAAACACCATATATTTT	CASSYNRGSSGNTIYF
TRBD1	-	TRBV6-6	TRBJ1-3	TGTGCCAGCAGTCGCCGGACAGGGGCTGAATCTGGAAACACCATATATTTT	CASSRRTGAESGNTIYF
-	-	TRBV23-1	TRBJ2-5	TGCGCCAGCAGGACGGGGAGGGGGCAGTACTTC	CASRTGRGQYF
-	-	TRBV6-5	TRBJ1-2	TGTGCCAGCAGTTACTCGTTGATCACAGGCCGCTATGGCTACACCTTC	CASSYSLITGRYGYTF
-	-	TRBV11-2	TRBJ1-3	TGTGCCAGCAGCTTAACCTCCGGGACTCTCAACACCATATATTTT	CASSLTSGTLNTIYF
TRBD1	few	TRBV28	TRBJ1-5	TGTGCCAGCAGTTTCATGACAGGGGGCAGCAATCAGCCCCAGCATTTT	CASSFMTGGSNQPQHF
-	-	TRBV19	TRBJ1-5	TGTGCCAGTAGTATAGTTCGGGACACCTTCAATCAGCCCCAGCATTTT	CASSIVRDTFNQPQHF
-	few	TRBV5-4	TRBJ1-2	TGTGCCAGCAGCACGACGGACTACTATGGCTACACCTTC	CASSTTDYYGYTF
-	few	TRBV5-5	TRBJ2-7	TGTGCCAGCAGCGTCGATCGGGGGTACGAGCAGTACTTC	CASSVDRGYEQYF
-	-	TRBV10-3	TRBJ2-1	TGTGCCATCACCAGACTAGATGACAATGAGCAGTTCTTC	CAITRLDDNEQFF
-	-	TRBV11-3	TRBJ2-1	TGTGCCAGCAGCCGTGACACAATCGAGCAGTTCTTC	CASSRDTIEQFF
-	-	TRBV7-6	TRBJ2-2	TGTGCCAGCAGCTTAGCTCTGGGCTTCGGGGAGCTGTTTTTT	CASSLALGFGELFF
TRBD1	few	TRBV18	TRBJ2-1	TGTGCCAGCTCACCTCAGCAATCAACAGGGGGCTTGTACAATGAGCAGTTCTTC	CASSPQQSTGGLYNEQFF
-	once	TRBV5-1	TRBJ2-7	TGCGCCAGCAGCTTCACACCAAATCTCAGGGGTCCCTACGAGCAGTACTTC	CASSFTPNLRGPYEQYF
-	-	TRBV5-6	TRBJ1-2	TGTGCCAGCAGCTCGGACAAGGTACATGGCTACACCTTC	CASSSDKVHGYTF
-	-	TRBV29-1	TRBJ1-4	TGCAGCGTTGACGGGGGTTGGGAAAAACTGTTTTTT	CSVDGGWEKLFF
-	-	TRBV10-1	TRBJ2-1	TGCGCCAGCAGTGAAGCAGGGGTGAATGAGCAGTTCTTC	CASSEAGVNEQFF
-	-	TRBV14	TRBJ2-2	TGTGCCAGCAGCCTCGGGATTAACACCGGGGAGCTGTTTTTT	CASSLGINTGELFF
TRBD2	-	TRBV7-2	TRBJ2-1	TGTGCCAGCAGCTTAGGAGGGACTAGCGGGAGAGACAATGAGCAGTTCTTC	CASSLGGTSGRDNEQFF
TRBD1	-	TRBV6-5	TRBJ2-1	TGTGCCAGCAGTTTCACAGGGGACAATGAGCAGTTCTTC	CASSFTGDNEQFF
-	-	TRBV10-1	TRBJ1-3	TGCGCCAGCAGTGGGACAGTTCCTGGAAACACCATATATTTT	CASSGTVPGNTIYF
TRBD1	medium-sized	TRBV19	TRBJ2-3	TGTGCCAGTAGTACTAACAGGGGCACGCAGTATTTT	CASSTNRGTQYF
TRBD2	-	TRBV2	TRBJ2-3	TGTGCCAGCAGCGATTATCTCGGCGAGACTAGCGAGACAGATACGCAGTATTTT	CASSDYLGETSETDTQYF
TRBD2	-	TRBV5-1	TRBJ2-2	TGCGCCAGCAGCTTGAAAGTCACGGGACTAGGGACCGGGGAGCTGTTTTTT	CASSLKVTGLGTGELFF
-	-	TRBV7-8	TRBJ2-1	TGTGCCAGCAGCTTACTAGTTGTCGGTGAGCAGTTCTTC	CASSLLVVGEQFF
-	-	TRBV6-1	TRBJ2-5	TGTGCCAGCAGTGAAGCCGTCGTTCAAGAGACCCAGTACTTC	CASSEAVVQETQYF
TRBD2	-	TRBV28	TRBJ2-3	TGTGCCAGCAGTACAACAGGAGACGGACTAGCGGGAGTAGATACGCAGTATTTT	CASSTTGDGLAGVDTQYF
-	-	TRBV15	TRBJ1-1	TGTGCCACCAGCACCGTGGGGCCCGACGCTTTCTTT	CATSTVGPDAFF
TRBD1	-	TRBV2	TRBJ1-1	TGTGCCAGCAGGGGGACAGGGGGAGGTACTGAAGCTTTCTTT	CASRGTGGGTEAFF
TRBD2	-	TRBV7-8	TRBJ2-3	TGTGCCAGCAGCTTAATGGGCGGGGGAAGCGCAGATACGCAGTATTTT	CASSLMGGGSADTQYF
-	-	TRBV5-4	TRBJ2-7	TGTGCCAGCAGCCGGACTTCTTCCGAGCAGTACTTC	CASSRTSSEQYF
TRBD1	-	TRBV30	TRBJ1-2	TGTGCCTGGGGACAGGGGGACTATGGCTACACCTTC	CAWGQGDYGYTF
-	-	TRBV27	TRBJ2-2	TGTGCCAGCAGTTTATCCCCCTACGCGAACACCGGGGAGCTGTTTTTT	CASSLSPYANTGELFF
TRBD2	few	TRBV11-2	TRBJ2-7	TGTGCCAGCAGCTTAGGCTACTCCGGGACTAGCGGCTCCTACGAGCAGTACTTC	CASSLGYSGTSGSYEQYF
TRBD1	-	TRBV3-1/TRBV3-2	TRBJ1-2	TGTGCCAGCAGACCTCAAGGACAGGGTGCTGGCTACACCTTC	CASRPQGQGAGYTF
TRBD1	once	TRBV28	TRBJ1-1	TGTGCCAGCAGGACAGGGGCAGCTGAAGCTTTCTTT	CASRTGAAEAFF